This T cell receptor (beta chain) originates from a study of blood T cell repertoires in COVID-19. Study details: Whether acute or convalescent, the COVID-19 samples came from the United States, Italy and Spain. PBMCs, B-cell-depleted T cells, or T cells were the source of the cDNA or gDNA that made up the material.

Authors' analysis steps: The assay estimated nucleated cells by amplifying reference gene primers. Sequencing used immunoSEQ multiplex PCR; TCRdb keeps in-frame clones, though not all of them. Clone size and the V and J calls come from that table; the DNA yielded D and trimming. The repertoire consists of 140,000 to 150,000 clones, with 81% occurring once and the leading ten covering about 7.5%. This clone came up a few times. Sequenced input: peripheral blood. This receptor was identified in a human donor in a cohort sampled during active COVID-19.

The CDR3 DNA follows: TGTGCCAGCAGCTTAGGTACTAGCGGGAGGCCCCCCTACAATGAGCAGTTCTTC. Translating gives CASSLGTSGRPPYNEQFF. The chain joins TRBV7-8 to TRBJ2-1; 12 positions agree with TRBD2. Germline CDR1 and CDR2: SGHVS and FQNEAQ. The CDR3 is 18 residues long. With 1 base clipped from V and 2 bases from J, the junction kept 6 bases outside the gene matches.